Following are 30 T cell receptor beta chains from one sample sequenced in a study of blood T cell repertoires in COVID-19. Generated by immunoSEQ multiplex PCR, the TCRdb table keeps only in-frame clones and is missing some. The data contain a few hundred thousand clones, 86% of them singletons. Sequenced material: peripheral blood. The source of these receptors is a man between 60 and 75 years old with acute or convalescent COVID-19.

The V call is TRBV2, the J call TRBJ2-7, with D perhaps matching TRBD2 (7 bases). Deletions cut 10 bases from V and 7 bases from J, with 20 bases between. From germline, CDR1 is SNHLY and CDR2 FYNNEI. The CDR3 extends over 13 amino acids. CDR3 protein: CATIPRGAREQYF. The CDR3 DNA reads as TGTGCCACAATCCCCCGGGGGGCGCGTGAGCAGTACTTC.

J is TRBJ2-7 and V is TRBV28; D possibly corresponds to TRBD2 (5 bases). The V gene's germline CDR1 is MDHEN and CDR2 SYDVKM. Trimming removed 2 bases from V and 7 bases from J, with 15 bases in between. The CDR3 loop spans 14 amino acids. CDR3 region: CASSLNHIPGEQYF. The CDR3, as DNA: TGTGCCAGCAGTTTAAATCACATCCCGGGGGAGCAGTACTTC.

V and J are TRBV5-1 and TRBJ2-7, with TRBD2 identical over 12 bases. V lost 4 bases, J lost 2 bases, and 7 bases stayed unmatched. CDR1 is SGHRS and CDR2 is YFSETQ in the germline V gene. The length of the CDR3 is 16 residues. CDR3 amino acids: CASSRTSGTIAYEQYF. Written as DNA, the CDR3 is TGCGCCAGCAGCAGGACTAGCGGGACTATAGCCTACGAGCAGTACTTC.

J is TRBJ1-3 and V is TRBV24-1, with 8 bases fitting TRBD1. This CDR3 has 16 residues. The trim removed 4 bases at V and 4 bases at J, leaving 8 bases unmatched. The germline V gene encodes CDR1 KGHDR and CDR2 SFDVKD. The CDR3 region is CATSDPGQGGGNTIYF. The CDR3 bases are TGTGCCACCAGTGACCCCGGACAGGGTGGAGGAAACACCATATATTTT.

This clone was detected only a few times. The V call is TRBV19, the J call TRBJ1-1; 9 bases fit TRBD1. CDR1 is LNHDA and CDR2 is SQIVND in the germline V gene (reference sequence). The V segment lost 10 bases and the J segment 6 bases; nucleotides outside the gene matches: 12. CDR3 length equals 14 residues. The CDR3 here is CATSRTGEGAEAFF. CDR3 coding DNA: TGTGCCACTTCAAGGACAGGGGAAGGCGCTGAAGCTTTCTTT.

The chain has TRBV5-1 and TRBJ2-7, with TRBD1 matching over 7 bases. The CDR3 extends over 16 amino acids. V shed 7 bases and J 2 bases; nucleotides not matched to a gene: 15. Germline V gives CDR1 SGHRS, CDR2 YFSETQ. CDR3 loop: CASSPGGQPVTYEQYF. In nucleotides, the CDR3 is TGCGCCAGCTCCCCAGGGGGACAGCCCGTGACCTACGAGCAGTACTTC.

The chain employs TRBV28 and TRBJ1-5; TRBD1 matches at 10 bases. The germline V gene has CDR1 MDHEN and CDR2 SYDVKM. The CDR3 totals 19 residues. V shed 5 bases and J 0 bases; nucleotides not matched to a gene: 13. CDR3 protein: CASSTQRTGGGYSNQPQHF. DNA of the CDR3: TGTGCCAGCAGTACGCAAAGGACAGGGGGGGGATATAGCAATCAGCCCCAGCATTTT.

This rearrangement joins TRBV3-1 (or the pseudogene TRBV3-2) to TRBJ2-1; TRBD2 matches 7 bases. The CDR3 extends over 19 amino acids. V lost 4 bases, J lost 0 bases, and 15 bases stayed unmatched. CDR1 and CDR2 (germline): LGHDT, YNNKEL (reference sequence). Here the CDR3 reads CASSPWVLADAISYNEQFF. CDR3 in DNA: TGTGCCAGCAGCCCCTGGGTTCTAGCGGATGCCATCTCCTACAATGAGCAGTTCTTC.

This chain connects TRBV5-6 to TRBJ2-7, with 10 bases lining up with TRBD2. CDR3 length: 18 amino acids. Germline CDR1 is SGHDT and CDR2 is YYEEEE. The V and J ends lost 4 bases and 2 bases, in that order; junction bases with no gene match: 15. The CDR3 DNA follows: TGTGCCAGCAGCCTTCCCTTACCGGCACTAGCGGGAACCTACGAGCAGTACTTC. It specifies CASSLPLPALAGTYEQYF.

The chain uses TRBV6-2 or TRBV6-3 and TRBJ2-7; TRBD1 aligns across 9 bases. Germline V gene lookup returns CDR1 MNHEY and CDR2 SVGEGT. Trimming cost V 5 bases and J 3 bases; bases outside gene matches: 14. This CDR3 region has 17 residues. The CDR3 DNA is TGTGCCAGCAGTGCTCCACTGGGGGACAGGGTTGGCTACGAGCAGTACTTC. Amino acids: CASSAPLGDRVGYEQYF.

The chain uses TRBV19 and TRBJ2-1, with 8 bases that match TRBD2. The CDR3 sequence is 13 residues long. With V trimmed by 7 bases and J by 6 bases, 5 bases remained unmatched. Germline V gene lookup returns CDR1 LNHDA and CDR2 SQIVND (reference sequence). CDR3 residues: CASISGTGNEQFF. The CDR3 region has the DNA TGTGCCAGTATTAGCGGGACCGGCAATGAGCAGTTCTTC.

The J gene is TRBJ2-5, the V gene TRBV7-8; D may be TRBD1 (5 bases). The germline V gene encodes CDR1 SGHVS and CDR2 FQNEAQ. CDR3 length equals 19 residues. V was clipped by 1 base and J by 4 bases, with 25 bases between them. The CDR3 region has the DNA TGTGCCAGCAGCTTAGTTTCCTTTCGAGGACCCAATAGGGGAGAGACCCAGTACTTC. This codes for CASSLVSFRGPNRGETQYF.

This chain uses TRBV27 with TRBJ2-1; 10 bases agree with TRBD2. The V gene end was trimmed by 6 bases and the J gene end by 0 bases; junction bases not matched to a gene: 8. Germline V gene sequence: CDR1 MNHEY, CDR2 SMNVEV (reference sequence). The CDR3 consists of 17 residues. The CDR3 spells CASRPTSGWNSYNEQFF. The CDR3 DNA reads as TGTGCCAGCAGACCGACTAGCGGGTGGAACTCCTACAATGAGCAGTTCTTC.

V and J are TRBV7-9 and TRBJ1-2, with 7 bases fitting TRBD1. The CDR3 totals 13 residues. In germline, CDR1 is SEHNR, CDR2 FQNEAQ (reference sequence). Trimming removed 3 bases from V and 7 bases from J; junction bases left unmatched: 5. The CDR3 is CASSFDRESGYTF. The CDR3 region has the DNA TGTGCCAGCAGCTTTGACAGGGAATCTGGCTACACCTTC.

CDR3 sequence reads: CATSDLRRDTQYF. The CDR3 nucleotides are TGTGCCACCAGTGATTTGAGGCGGGATACGCAGTATTTT. The V gene is TRBV24-1, the J gene TRBJ2-3, with D unresolved. V shed 0 bases and J shed 6 bases, with 6 bases lying between them. This CDR3 contains 13 residues. The germline V gene encodes CDR1 KGHDR and CDR2 SFDVKD.

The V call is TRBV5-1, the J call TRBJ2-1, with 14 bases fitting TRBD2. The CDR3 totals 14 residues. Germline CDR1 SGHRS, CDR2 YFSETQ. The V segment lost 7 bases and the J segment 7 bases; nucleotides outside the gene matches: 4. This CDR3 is CASGGTSGSNEQFF. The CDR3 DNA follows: TGCGCCAGCGGGGGGACTAGCGGGAGTAATGAGCAGTTCTTC.

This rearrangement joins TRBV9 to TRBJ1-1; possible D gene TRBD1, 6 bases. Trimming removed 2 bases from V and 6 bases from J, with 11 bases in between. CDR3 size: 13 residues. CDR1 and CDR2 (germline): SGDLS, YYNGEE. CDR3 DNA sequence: TGTGCCAGCAGCGTCCAGGACAGAGCTGAAGCTTTCTTT. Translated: CASSVQDRAEAFF.

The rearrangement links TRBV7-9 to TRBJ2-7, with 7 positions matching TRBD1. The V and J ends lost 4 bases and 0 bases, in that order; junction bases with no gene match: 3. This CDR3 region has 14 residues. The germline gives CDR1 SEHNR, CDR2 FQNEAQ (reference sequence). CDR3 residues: CASSSDRSSYEQYF. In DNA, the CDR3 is TGTGCCAGCAGCTCGGACAGGAGCTCCTACGAGCAGTACTTC.

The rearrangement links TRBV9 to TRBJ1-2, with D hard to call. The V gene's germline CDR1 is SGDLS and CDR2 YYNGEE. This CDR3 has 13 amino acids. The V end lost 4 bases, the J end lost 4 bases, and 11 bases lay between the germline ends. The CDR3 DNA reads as TGTGCCAGCAGCTCCTCTGGCAGCTATGGCTACACCTTC. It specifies CASSSSGSYGYTF.

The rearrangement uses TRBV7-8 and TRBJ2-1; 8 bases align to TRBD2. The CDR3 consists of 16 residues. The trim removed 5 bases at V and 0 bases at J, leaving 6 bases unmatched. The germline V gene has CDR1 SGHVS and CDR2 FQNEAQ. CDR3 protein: CASSPREGSSYNEQFF. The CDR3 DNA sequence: TGTGCCAGCAGCCCCCGGGAGGGGAGCTCCTACAATGAGCAGTTCTTC.

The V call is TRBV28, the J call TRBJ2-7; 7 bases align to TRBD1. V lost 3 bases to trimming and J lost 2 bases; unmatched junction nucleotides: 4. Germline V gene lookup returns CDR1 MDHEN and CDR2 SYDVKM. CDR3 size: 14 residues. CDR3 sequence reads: CASSLTGYAYEQYF. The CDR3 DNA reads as TGTGCCAGCAGTTTGACAGGGTACGCCTACGAGCAGTACTTC.

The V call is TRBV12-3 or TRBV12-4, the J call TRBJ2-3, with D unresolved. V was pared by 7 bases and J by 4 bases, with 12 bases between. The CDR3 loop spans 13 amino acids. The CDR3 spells CASTSTTSDTQYF. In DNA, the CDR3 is TGTGCCAGCACCTCTACCACTTCAGATACGCAGTATTTT.

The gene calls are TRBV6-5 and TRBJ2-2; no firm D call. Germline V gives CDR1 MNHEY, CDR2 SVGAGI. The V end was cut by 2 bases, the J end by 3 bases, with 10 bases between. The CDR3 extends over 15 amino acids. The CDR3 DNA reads TGTGCCAGCAGTTACGCAGACTGGGACACCGGGGAGCTGTTTTTT. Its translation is CASSYADWDTGELFF.

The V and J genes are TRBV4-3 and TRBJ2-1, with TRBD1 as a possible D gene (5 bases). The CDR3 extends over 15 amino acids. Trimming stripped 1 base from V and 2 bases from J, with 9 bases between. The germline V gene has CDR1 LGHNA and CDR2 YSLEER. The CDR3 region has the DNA TGCGCCAGCAGCCAAGGCAGGGCTACCTACAATGAGCAGTTCTTC. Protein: CASSQGRATYNEQFF.

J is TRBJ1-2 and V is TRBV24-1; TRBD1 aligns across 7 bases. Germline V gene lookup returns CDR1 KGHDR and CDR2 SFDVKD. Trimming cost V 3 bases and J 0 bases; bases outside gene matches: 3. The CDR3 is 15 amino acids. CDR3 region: CATSDNRGSNYGYTF. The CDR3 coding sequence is TGTGCCACCAGTGATAACAGGGGCTCTAACTATGGCTACACCTTC.

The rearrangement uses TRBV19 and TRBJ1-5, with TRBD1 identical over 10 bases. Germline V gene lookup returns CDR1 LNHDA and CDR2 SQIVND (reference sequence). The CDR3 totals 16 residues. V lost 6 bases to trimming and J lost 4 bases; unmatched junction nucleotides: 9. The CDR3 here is CASRGSGTGDNQPQHF. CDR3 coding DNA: TGTGCCAGTAGGGGAAGCGGGACAGGGGATAATCAGCCCCAGCATTTT.

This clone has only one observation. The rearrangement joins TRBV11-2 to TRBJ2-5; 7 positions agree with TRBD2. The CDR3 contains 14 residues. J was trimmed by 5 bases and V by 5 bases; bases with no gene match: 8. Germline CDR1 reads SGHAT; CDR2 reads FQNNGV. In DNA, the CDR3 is TGTGCCAGCAGCCGCCTGGGGGGGTGGGAGACCCAGTACTTC. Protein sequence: CASSRLGGWETQYF.

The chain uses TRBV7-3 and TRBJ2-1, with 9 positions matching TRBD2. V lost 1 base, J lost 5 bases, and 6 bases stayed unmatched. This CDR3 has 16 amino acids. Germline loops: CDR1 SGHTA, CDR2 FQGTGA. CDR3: CASSLMGGRGDNEQFF. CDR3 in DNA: TGTGCCAGCAGCTTAATGGGCGGGAGGGGAGACAATGAGCAGTTCTTC.

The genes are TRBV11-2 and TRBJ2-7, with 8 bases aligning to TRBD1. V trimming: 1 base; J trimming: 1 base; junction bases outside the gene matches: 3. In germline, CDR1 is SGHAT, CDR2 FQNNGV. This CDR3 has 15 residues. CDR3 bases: TGTGCCAGCAGCTTAGGACAGGGGTCTTCCTACGAGCAGTACTTC. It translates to CASSLGQGSSYEQYF.

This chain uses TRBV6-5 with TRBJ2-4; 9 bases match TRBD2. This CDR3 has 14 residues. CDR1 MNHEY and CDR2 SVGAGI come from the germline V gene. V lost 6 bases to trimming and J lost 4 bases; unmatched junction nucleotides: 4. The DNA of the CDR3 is TGTGCCAGCAGGTCGACTAGCGGAAAAAACATTCAGTACTTC. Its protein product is CASRSTSGKNIQYF.